The sequence of this T cell receptor beta chain was determined in a study of PD-1 blockade in classical Hodgkin lymphoma. In germline, CDR1 is LNHDA, CDR2 SQIVND (reference sequence). This CDR3 contains 14 residues. V trimming: 4 bases; J trimming: 0 bases; junction bases outside the gene matches: 2. Time point indicated: newly diagnosed, previously untreated cHL patient sample. A note on this clone: Its antigen is unidentified.

Overall study results and limits: Reports described newly diagnosed patients as having lower baseline TCR diversity than healthy donors.

Sequencing used immunoSEQ multiplex PCR; TCRdb keeps in-frame clones, though not all of them. The top ten clones hold about 7% of a sample with approximately 17,000 clones, around nine tenths of them seen once. The sample consisted of peripheral blood mononuclear cells (PBMCs). The receptor's source is a human donor with classical Hodgkin lymphoma. The rearrangement joins TRBV19 to TRBJ2-7, with 8 nucleotides matching TRBD1. The CDR3 reads CASSTGTGSYEQYF. The CDR3 nucleotides read TGTGCCAGTAGTACCGGGACAGGCTCCTACGAGCAGTACTTC.